This TCR beta chain derives from a study of Tregs in tolerant kidney transplant recipients. Looking at the study overall: Mixed chimerism was transient after nonmyeloablative marrow transplants from related graft donors. Whole-study results and caveats: Antigen-driven expansion was suggested because donor-specific Tregs expanded more than all Tregs in tolerant patients. The most relevant donor-specific Treg TCRbeta repertoire apparently came from expansion with activated donor B cells.

TCRdb's copy holds only in-frame clones and misses some; the assay was immunoSEQ multiplex PCR. The data show around 78,000 clones, roughly 90% seen once. Comment on this clone: The antigen is not known.

From germline, CDR1 is WNHNN and CDR2 SYGVQD (reference sequence). The CDR3 consists of 14 residues. V trimming: 7 bases; J trimming: 6 bases; junction bases outside the gene matches: 10. Before regulatory T cell sorting, thawed PBMCs rested overnight at 37°C in roughly 190 IU/ml IL-2. The sequence came from a human donor who received a combined kidney and bone marrow transplant. The sequencing used Tregs from blood, collected before the transplant. This chain joins TRBV10-1 and TRBJ1-2; 8 nucleotides agree with TRBD1. The CDR3 is CASTPPTGEDGYTF. The CDR3 region has the DNA TGCGCCAGCACCCCTCCGACAGGGGAGGATGGCTACACCTTC.